These T cell receptor beta chains were read from a single sample in a study of T cell repertoires in enteric fever. A single record per CDR3 protein comes from TCRdb applying MiXCR to the reads. The sample consists of 1,500 to 2,000 distinct CDR3 sequences, 30% to 45% of them appearing once. Sequencing used CCR7- CD38- CD4+ T cells from PBMCs. The receptor set was obtained from a human donor with Salmonella enteric fever, either typhoid or paratyphoid (not recorded which). Each CDR3 is given with its conserved first and last residue. A D gene is named only where the DNA matches it firmly. Clone size appears in some rows only: once, few, many, or a class for an expanded clone.

clone_size	v_call	j_call	d_call	cdr3_aa	cdr3_nt
once	TRBV7-9	TRBJ2-3	NA	CASSLGHRGTDTQYF	TGTGCCAGCAGCTTAGGACACCGGGGAACAGATACGCAGTATTTT
NA	TRBV21-1	TRBJ1-4	NA	CASSKSSGIKNEKLFF	TGTGCCAGCAGCAAAAGTTCCGGGATAAAAAATGAAAAACTGTTTTTT
NA	TRBV5-1	TRBJ1-1	NA	CASSLAVFLTEAFF	TGCGCCAGCAGCTTGGCCGTTTTTCTTACCGAGGCTTTCTTT
NA	TRBV5-1	TRBJ1-4	NA	CASSLYGGGEKLFF	TGCGCCAGCAGCTTGTATGGGGGCGGTGAAAAACTGTTTTTT
few	TRBV6-1	TRBJ2-1	NA	CASRDYSSYNEQFF	TGTGCCAGCAGGGACTACAGCTCCTACAATGAGCAGTTCTTC
medium-sized	TRBV9	TRBJ2-2	NA	CASSPLGSGTGELFF	TGTGCCAGCAGCCCCCTGGGTAGCGGCACCGGGGAGCTGTTTTTT
medium-sized	TRBV5-1	TRBJ2-3	NA	CASSLGSQRDTQYF	TGCGCCAGCAGCTTGGGGTCCCAGAGAGATACGCAGTATTTT
NA	TRBV18	TRBJ1-2	TRBD1	CASSPTTGDGYTF	TGTGCCAGCTCACCGACGACAGGGGATGGCTACACCTTC
NA	TRBV7-3	TRBJ2-1	NA	CASSLTQPSSNEQFF	TGTGCCAGCAGCTTAACCCAACCCTCTTCCAATGAGCAGTTCTTC
medium-sized	TRBV9	TRBJ2-2	NA	CASSVVGAGELFF	TGTGCCAGCAGCGTAGTGGGGGCCGGGGAGCTGTTTTTT
NA	TRBV14	TRBJ2-5	NA	CASTHQGQETQYF	TGTGCCAGCACCCATCAGGGGCAAGAGACCCAGTACTTC
medium-sized	TRBV5-1	TRBJ2-3	NA	CASSQQTGRSTDTQYF	TGCGCCAGCAGCCAGCAGACAGGGAGGAGCACAGATACGCAGTATTTT
NA	TRBV5-1	TRBJ2-2	NA	CASSPRGGGELFF	TGCGCCAGCAGCCCAAGGGGCGGCGGGGAGCTGTTTTTT
hyperexpanded	TRBV5-1	TRBJ2-1	NA	CASSLLRDASNEQFF	TGCGCCAGCAGCTTGCTCCGGGACGCCTCCAATGAGCAGTTCTTC
few	TRBV5-1	TRBJ1-5	NA	CASSLDIGQPQHF	TGCGCCAGCAGCTTGGACATTGGTCAGCCCCAGCATTTT